These 32 T cell receptor beta chains share one sample of origin, sequenced in a study of OX40 agonist ivuxolimab in advanced cancers. TCRdb's copy holds only in-frame clones and misses some; the assay was immunoSEQ multiplex PCR. This sample has 60,000 to 75,000 clones, with about four fifths found just once. The sequences come from CD4+ or CD8+ T cells sorted from blood, collected in a trial of the OX40 agonist ivuxolimab. Every receptor here comes from an adult with an advanced solid tumor such as melanoma, head and neck, liver or kidney cancer.

The rearrangement uses TRBV7-9 and TRBJ1-2, with D uncertain. Per germline, CDR1 SEHNR and CDR2 FQNEAQ (reference sequence). V was pared by 0 bases and J by 4 bases, with 6 bases between. This CDR3 contains 13 residues. The CDR3 sequence: CASSLAQSYGYTF. The DNA for the CDR3 is TGTGCCAGCAGCTTAGCGCAGAGCTATGGCTACACCTTC.

The chain combines TRBV2 with TRBJ2-5, with D possibly TRBD1 on 5 matching bases. Near its end, the DNA agrees better with TRBJ2-7, so the J call may be wrong. The V gene's germline CDR1 is SNHLY and CDR2 FYNNEI. CDR3 length: 15 residues. The CDR3 DNA follows: TGTGCCAGCAGTGAAAGGGCAGGGTTCTTGTTCGAGCAGTACTTC. Its translation: CASSERAGFLFEQYF.

V gene TRBV6-5 combines with J gene TRBJ2-7, with 9 bases matching TRBD2. This CDR3 region has 15 residues. Losses at the gene ends were 2 bases for V and 6 bases for J; bases not matched to a gene: 8. CDR1 MNHEY and CDR2 SVGAGI come from the germline V gene. CDR3 in DNA: TGTGCCAGCAGTTACCGGCGGGAGGGCCGCTTCGAGCAGTACTTC. Encoded protein: CASSYRREGRFEQYF.

This sequence joins TRBV19 and TRBJ1-2, with 8 positions matching TRBD1. The CDR3 covers 14 residues. The trim removed 5 bases at V and 2 bases at J, leaving 4 bases unmatched. Germline-derived CDR1 and CDR2 are LNHDA and SQIVND (reference sequence). CDR3 sequence: CASSFGQGNYGYTF. The CDR3 nucleotides are TGTGCCAGTAGTTTTGGACAGGGAAACTATGGCTACACCTTC. Looking up the rest from reference TRBV19 and TRBJ1-2 gives the full variable domain: DGGITQSPKYLFRKEGQNVTLSCEQNLNHDAMYWYRQDPGQGLRLIYYSQIVNDFQKGDIAEGYSVSREKKESFPLTVTSAQKNPTAFYLCASSFGQGNYGYTFGSGTRLTVV.

Note on this clone: The junction departs from germline at one end; a sequencing error may be responsible. This CDR3 is CASSQGTENSNQPQHF. As DNA, the CDR3 is TGCGCCAGCAGCCAGGGGACAGAAAATAGCAATCAGCCCCAGCATTTT. The chain uses TRBV5-4 and TRBJ1-5, with TRBD1 matching over 7 bases. Per germline, CDR1 SGHNT and CDR2 YYREEE (reference sequence). This CDR3 region has 16 residues.

The genes are TRBV6-1 and TRBJ2-7, with D perhaps given as TRBD1 or TRBD2 (5 bases each). The germline V gene has CDR1 MNHNS and CDR2 SASEGT. The ends were cut back, 4 bases at V and 9 bases at J, with 22 bases in the middle. The CDR3 has 15 amino acids. For the CDR3, the DNA is TGTGCCAGCAGTGCTCGGGGCCGGGTTGTCGCGTGGCAGTACTTC. Translating it yields CASSARGRVVAWQYF.

The rearrangement links TRBV7-9 to TRBJ2-6; D possibly corresponds to TRBD2 (5 bases). V dropped 3 bases and J dropped 0 bases, with 6 bases sitting between them. Germline CDR1 SEHNR, CDR2 FQNEAQ (reference sequence). This CDR3 is built from 15 residues. CDR3 sequence (DNA): TGTGCCAGCAGCTTCGGGGTCTCTGGGGCCAACGTCCTGACTTTC. This translates into CASSFGVSGANVLTF.

The chain joins TRBV15 to TRBJ2-1; D possibly corresponds to TRBD2 (5 bases). The V end lost 4 bases, the J end lost 0 bases, and 19 bases lay between the germline ends. Looked up from germline, CDR1 is LNHNV and CDR2 is YYDKDF (reference sequence). CDR3 length equals 18 residues. DNA for the CDR3: TGTGCCACCAGCAACTTTGGAGGTAGCGAGAGCTCCTACAATGAGCAGTTCTTC. Translation gives CATSNFGGSESSYNEQFF.

This clone came up once. The gene calls are TRBV11-3 and TRBJ2-7; the match to TRBD2 covers 7 bases. CDR1 and CDR2 (germline): SGHNT, YENEEA. With V trimmed by 5 bases and J by 4 bases, 5 bases remained unmatched. The CDR3 runs to 13 residues. The CDR3 nucleotides are TGTGCCAGCAGCAACAGACTAGCTTACGAGCAGTACTTC. Its protein product is CASSNRLAYEQYF.

The V call is TRBV9, the J call TRBJ1-3; unclear D gene. V lost 4 bases, J lost 0 bases, and 8 bases lay in between. The V gene's germline CDR1 is SGDLS and CDR2 YYNGEE. The CDR3 has 14 residues. The CDR3 here is CASSLEFSGNTIYF. The CDR3 DNA is TGTGCCAGCAGCTTGGAGTTCTCTGGAAACACCATATATTTT.

This clone was observed a single time. The rearrangement joins TRBV5-1 to TRBJ2-5; D is ambiguous. The end of the DNA aligns better with TRBJ2-7, so the J call may be wrong. CDR1 and CDR2 from the germline V gene are SGHRS and YFSETQ. This CDR3 is built from 14 residues. CDR3 in amino acids: CASSLFTGPYEQYF. DNA for the CDR3: TGCGCCAGCAGCTTGTTCACGGGTCCCTACGAGCAGTACTTC.

J is TRBJ2-1 and V is TRBV19; 11 nucleotides match TRBD2. The trim removed 5 bases at V and 3 bases at J, leaving 6 bases unmatched. Germline CDR1 and CDR2: LNHDA and SQIVND (reference sequence). The CDR3 covers 16 residues. In DNA form, the CDR3 reads TGTGCCAGTAGTGCCAGGACTAGCGGGCGCTACAATGAGCAGTTCTTC. Translation gives CASSARTSGRYNEQFF.

The chain combines TRBV5-1 with TRBJ1-2; D remains ambiguous. Trimming removed 4 bases from V and 4 bases from J, with 14 bases in between. Germline CDR1 and CDR2: SGHRS and YFSETQ. The CDR3 totals 14 residues. The CDR3 DNA is TGCGCCAGCAGCCTGGATTTGGGCGGCTATGGCTACACCTTC. Translation gives CASSLDLGGYGYTF.

A single count supports this clone. The chain has TRBV5-4 and TRBJ2-5; 8 nucleotides match TRBD1. The CDR3 totals 15 residues. CDR1 and CDR2 (germline): SGHNT, YYREEE (reference sequence). Unmatched junction bases numbered 12, after V lost 4 bases and J lost 7 bases. In DNA form, the CDR3 reads TGTGCCAGCAGCCCCGCCGGACAGGGTGCGGCGACCCAGTACTTC. Translating gives CASSPAGQGAATQYF.

This clone was seen just once. The CDR3 reads CASSVGGLGVSEQFF. Written as DNA, the CDR3 is TGTGCCAGCAGCGTAGGGGGACTGGGTGTGAGTGAGCAGTTCTTC. This chain uses TRBV9 with TRBJ2-1, with D possibly matching TRBD2 (6 bases). The CDR3 consists of 15 residues. With 0 bases removed from V and 9 bases from J, the gap between germline ends came to 16 bases. CDR1 is SGDLS and CDR2 is YYNGEE in the germline V gene.

V gene TRBV6-6 combines with J gene TRBJ2-7; 12 bases agree with TRBD1. This CDR3 comprises 16 residues. The germline V gene encodes CDR1 MNHNY and CDR2 SVGAGI (reference sequence). V lost 2 bases to trimming and J lost 4 bases; unmatched junction nucleotides: 6. The CDR3 reads CASSYAGGQGAYEQYF. Here the CDR3 DNA reads TGTGCCAGCAGTTACGCCGGGGGACAGGGGGCGTACGAGCAGTACTTC.

The chain links TRBV6-6 to TRBJ2-7; no definite D call. CDR3 length: 13 residues. Trimming pared 5 bases from V and 6 bases from J, leaving 14 bases between. Germline-derived CDR1 and CDR2 are MNHNY and SVGAGI (reference sequence). The CDR3 sequence: CASSAQVAGEQYF. As DNA, the CDR3 is TGTGCCAGCAGTGCTCAGGTGGCTGGCGAGCAGTACTTC.

The V and J genes are TRBV19 and TRBJ2-7; TRBD1 might be the D (5 bases). CDR1 is LNHDA, CDR2 SQIVND, per germline (reference sequence). V was pared by 5 bases and J by 3 bases, with 14 bases between. This CDR3 is 14 amino acids long. The DNA for the CDR3 is TGTGCCAGTAGTCTCCGACAGCTAGGCTACGAGCAGTACTTC. Residues: CASSLRQLGYEQYF.

This clone was seen just once. This chain links TRBV18 with TRBJ2-7; TRBD2 aligns across 11 bases. The germline gives CDR1 KGHSH, CDR2 LQKENI. The ends lost 6 bases at V and 3 bases at J; junction bases unmatched: 7. This CDR3 spans 15 amino acids. CDR3 in amino acids: CASSSIAGGLYEQYF. CDR3 DNA sequence: TGTGCCAGCTCGTCTATAGCGGGAGGGCTCTACGAGCAGTACTTC.

The genes are TRBV19 and TRBJ1-1; 8 bases are a match to TRBD1. V dropped 7 bases and J dropped 0; count of bases not matched to a gene: 10. This CDR3 spans 16 amino acids. Germline CDR1 LNHDA, CDR2 SQIVND (reference sequence). The CDR3, as DNA: TGTGCCAGTACCCTAACCTGGACAGGGATGAACACTGAAGCTTTCTTT. Its protein product is CASTLTWTGMNTEAFF.

The rearrangement uses TRBV28 and TRBJ2-7; D call uncertain. Trimming shortened V by 3 bases and J by 3 bases, and 6 bases separated the two germline ends. Germline values: CDR1 MDHEN, CDR2 SYDVKM. CDR3 length: 12 amino acids. The CDR3 nucleotides are TGTGCCAGCAGTTTGGTCGGCTACGAGCAGTACTTC. Its protein product is CASSLVGYEQYF. The entire variable domain, with the rest obtained from reference TRBV28 and TRBJ2-7, is as follows: DVKVTQSSRYLVKRTGEKVFLECVQDMDHENMFWYRQDPGLGLRLIYFSYDVKMKEKGDIPEGYSVSREKKERFSLILESASTNQTSMYLCASSLVGYEQYFGPGTRLTVT.

The chain employs TRBV5-1 and TRBJ1-6; D may be TRBD1 (5 bases). CDR3 length equals 13 residues. Between the trimmed V and J ends, which lost 5 bases and 8 bases, there was a span of 11 bases. Looked up from germline, CDR1 is SGHRS and CDR2 is YFSETQ. CDR3 sequence: CASRGTTDSPLHF. CDR3 DNA sequence: TGCGCCAGCAGAGGGACGACGGATTCACCCCTCCACTTT.

The gene calls are TRBV19 and TRBJ2-7; 9 bases map to TRBD1. The CDR3 is 13 residues long. V was pared by 8 bases and J by 10 bases, with 12 bases of the junction left unmatched. Germline V gene data show CDR1 as LNHDA and CDR2 as SQIVND (reference sequence). In DNA, the CDR3 is TGTGCCAGTTCCCCGGGACAGGGACCCCTTCAGTACTTC. Its translation is CASSPGQGPLQYF.

The chain has TRBV2 and TRBJ2-4; D is unresolved. The CDR3 is 15 residues long. V was cut by 6 bases and J by 0 bases, with 12 bases left in between. Germline CDR1 reads SNHLY; CDR2 reads FYNNEI. The CDR3 reads CASRTYTGAKNIQYF. CDR3 nucleotide sequence: TGTGCCAGCAGGACTTACACGGGAGCCAAAAACATTCAGTACTTC.

The gene calls are TRBV28 and TRBJ1-2, with D possibly being TRBD1 (5 bases). CDR1 is MDHEN, CDR2 SYDVKM, per germline. Trimming took off 2 bases at V and 7 bases at J, with 14 bases between the two ends. The CDR3 has 14 residues. The CDR3 is CASSLSPGTGGYTF. Here the CDR3 DNA reads TGTGCCAGCAGTTTAAGCCCGGGGACTGGTGGCTACACCTTC.

The chain recombines TRBV5-6 with TRBJ1-5, with TRBD1 as a possible D gene (6 bases). Germline lookup yields CDR1 SGHDT and CDR2 YYEEEE. Trimming shortened V by 1 base and J by 2 bases, and 10 bases separated the two germline ends. The CDR3 is 15 amino acids. The CDR3 loop is CASSLSGAGNQPQHF. As DNA, the CDR3 is TGTGCCAGCAGCTTGTCGGGGGCGGGCAATCAGCCCCAGCATTTT.

The J gene is TRBJ1-2, the V gene TRBV10-2, with D possibly TRBD1 on 6 matching bases. CDR1 WSHSY and CDR2 SAAADI come from the germline V gene. The CDR3 is made up of 14 amino acids. V lost 3 bases and J 3 bases, leaving 11 bases between the germline ends. The CDR3 nucleotides read TGCGCCAGCAGTGATGAACAGGGTTACTATGGCTACACCTTC. Protein product: CASSDEQGYYGYTF.

This sequence joins TRBV30 and TRBJ2-7; 9 nucleotides align to TRBD1. Per the germline V gene, CDR1 is GTSNPN and CDR2 is SVGIG (reference sequence). The V segment lost 8 bases and the J segment 4 bases; nucleotides outside the gene matches: 12. The CDR3 has 14 residues. CDR3 nucleotides: TGTGCCGGCGCCCCGGGACAGGGTTTTTACGAGCAGTACTTC. Residues: CAGAPGQGFYEQYF. The full variable domain, with the rest looked up from reference TRBV30 and TRBJ2-7, is SQTIHQWPATLVQPVGSPLSLECTVEGTSNPNLYWYRQAAGRGLQLLFYSVGIGQISSEVPQNLSASRPQDRQFILSSKKLLLSDSGFYLCAGAPGQGFYEQYFGPGTRLTVT.

The J gene is TRBJ2-3, the V gene TRBV6-9, with 10 bases identical to TRBD1. The junction had 6 bases not matched to a gene; V was cut back by 4 bases and J by 8 bases. The CDR3 length is 14 residues. CDR1 and CDR2 (germline): MNHGY, SVAAGI. Here the CDR3 reads CASSFGTGVGTQYF. CDR3 nucleotides: TGTGCCAGCAGTTTTGGGACAGGGGTTGGTACGCAGTATTTT.

The V call is TRBV5-1, the J call TRBJ2-1, with 15 bases identical to TRBD2. CDR1 is SGHRS, CDR2 YFSETQ, per germline. The CDR3 sequence is 15 residues long. J gave up 6 bases and V 5 bases, and 3 bases lay outside the gene matches. The CDR3 here is CASRTGLAGGNEQFF. CDR3 nucleotides: TGCGCCAGCAGAACGGGACTAGCGGGAGGCAATGAGCAGTTCTTC.

This chain links TRBV5-4 with TRBJ1-1; no clear D. V was cut by 0 bases and J by 7 bases, with 10 bases left in between. Germline V CDR1 and CDR2: SGHNT, YYREEE (reference sequence). The length of the CDR3 is 13 residues. Written as DNA, the CDR3 is TGTGCCAGCAGCTTGGGGAATCGGGATGAAGCTTTCTTT. Translation gives CASSLGNRDEAFF. The entire variable domain, with the rest obtained from reference TRBV5-4 and TRBJ1-1, is as follows: ETGVTQSPTHLIKTRGQQVTLRCSSQSGHNTVSWYQQALGQGPQFIFQYYREEENGRGNFPPRFSGLQFPNYSSELNVNALELDDSALYLCASSLGNRDEAFFGQGTRLTVV.

For this clone: A read error may produce the germline difference seen at one junction end. This rearrangement joins TRBV5-1 to TRBJ2-7, with D tentatively TRBD1 (7 bases). This CDR3 is built from 13 residues. Germline CDR1 SGHRS, CDR2 YFSETQ. As DNA, the CDR3 is TGTGCCAGCAGCAGGGGGAGGAACTACGAGCAGTACTTC. It specifies CASSRGRNYEQYF.